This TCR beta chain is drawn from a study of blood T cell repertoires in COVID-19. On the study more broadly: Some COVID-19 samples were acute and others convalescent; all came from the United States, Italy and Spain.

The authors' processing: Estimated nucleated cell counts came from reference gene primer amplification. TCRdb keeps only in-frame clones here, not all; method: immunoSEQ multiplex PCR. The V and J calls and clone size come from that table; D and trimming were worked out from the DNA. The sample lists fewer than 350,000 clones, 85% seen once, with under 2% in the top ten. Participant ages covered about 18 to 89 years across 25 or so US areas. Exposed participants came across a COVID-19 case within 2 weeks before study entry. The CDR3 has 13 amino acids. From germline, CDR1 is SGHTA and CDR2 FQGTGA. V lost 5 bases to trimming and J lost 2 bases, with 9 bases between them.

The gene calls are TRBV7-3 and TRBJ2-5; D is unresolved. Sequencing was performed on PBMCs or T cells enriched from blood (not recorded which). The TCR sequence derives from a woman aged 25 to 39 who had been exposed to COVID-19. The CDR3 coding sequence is TGTGCCAGCAGCCCCAACGGGCAAGAGACCCAGTACTTC. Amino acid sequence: CASSPNGQETQYF. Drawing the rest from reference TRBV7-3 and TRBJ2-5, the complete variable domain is GAGVSQTPSNKVTEKGKYVELRCDPISGHTALYWYRQSLGQGPEFLIYFQGTGAADDSGLPNDRFFAVRPEGSVSTLKIQRTERGDSAVYLCASSPNGQETQYFGPGTRLLVL.